This TCR beta chain is from a study of T cell changes during pregnancy in multiple sclerosis. TCRdb keeps only in-frame clones here, not all; method: immunoSEQ multiplex PCR. The sample has tens of thousands of clones, around 92% seen once. The receptor comes from a female donor with multiple sclerosis, enrolled in a pregnancy study. The material was peripheral blood, obtained before pregnancy.

Here the CDR3 DNA reads TGTGCTAGTGGTCGAAAACGGACAGTTTGGGCCAACGTCCTGACTTTC. Protein: CASGRKRTVWANVLTF. The chain couples TRBV12-5 to TRBJ2-6; D may be TRBD1 (6 bases). CDR1 and CDR2 (germline): LGHNT, FRNRAP. This CDR3 contains 16 residues. Trimming pared 5 bases from V and 5 bases from J, leaving 16 bases between.